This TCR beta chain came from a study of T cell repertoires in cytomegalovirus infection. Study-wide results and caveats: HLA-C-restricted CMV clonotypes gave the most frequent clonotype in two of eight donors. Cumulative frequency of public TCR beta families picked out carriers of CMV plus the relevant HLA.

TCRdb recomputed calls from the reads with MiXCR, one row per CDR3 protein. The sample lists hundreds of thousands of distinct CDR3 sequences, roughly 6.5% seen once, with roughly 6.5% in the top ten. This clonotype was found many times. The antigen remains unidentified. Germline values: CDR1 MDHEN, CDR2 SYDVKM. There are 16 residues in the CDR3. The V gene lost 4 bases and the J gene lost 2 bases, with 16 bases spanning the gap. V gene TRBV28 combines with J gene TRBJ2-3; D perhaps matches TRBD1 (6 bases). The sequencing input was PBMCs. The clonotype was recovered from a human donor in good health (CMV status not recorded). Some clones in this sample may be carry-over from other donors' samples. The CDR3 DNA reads TGTGCCAGCAGTTCCTCGACAGGAGCTCTCACAGATACGCAGTATTTT. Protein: CASSSSTGALTDTQYF. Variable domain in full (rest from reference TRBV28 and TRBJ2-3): DVKVTQSSRYLVKRTGEKVFLECVQDMDHENMFWYRQDPGLGLRLIYFSYDVKMKEKGDIPEGYSVSREKKERFSLILESASTNQTSMYLCASSSSTGALTDTQYFGPGTRLTVL.